The next 7 T cell receptor beta chains were all read from a single sample in a study of cytomegalovirus exposure and HLA in healthy donors. This PCR relied on a set of 60 Vbeta primers and 13 Jbeta primers. Assay: immunoSEQ multiplex PCR; the TCRdb copy retains only in-frame clones and omits some. The sample has 150,000 to 200,000 clones, 60% to 80% seen once. The specimen was PBMCs. The receptors originated from a male donor in good health and CMV-seronegative.

The V call is TRBV19, the J call TRBJ1-1, with TRBD1 identical over 8 bases. The germline gives CDR1 LNHDA, CDR2 SQIVND (reference sequence). V was pared by 3 bases and J by 1 base, with 4 bases of the junction left unmatched. CDR3 size: 15 residues. CDR3 DNA sequence: TGTGCCAGTAGTATGGGACAGGCTGCGAACACTGAAGCTTTCTTT. This gives the protein CASSMGQAANTEAFF.

The genes are TRBV5-6 and TRBJ1-2, with D perhaps matching TRBD1 (6 bases). V was pared by 4 bases and J by 6 bases, with 13 bases between. The CDR3 runs 13 residues. Germline V gives CDR1 SGHDT, CDR2 YYEEEE. CDR3 protein: CASSTRGSDGYTF. The CDR3, as DNA: TGTGCCAGCAGCACCAGGGGTTCGGATGGCTACACCTTC.

The table lists this clone with a count of one. The CDR3 bases are TGTGCCAGCAGTTTATACGCGGGGAGCTCCTACGAGCAGTACTTC. Protein: CASSLYAGSSYEQYF. The genes are TRBV27 and TRBJ2-7, with D perhaps matching TRBD2 (6 bases). V lost 1 base to trimming and J lost 0 bases, with 10 bases between them. Per the germline V gene, CDR1 is MNHEY and CDR2 is SMNVEV (reference sequence). The CDR3 has 15 amino acids.

This sequence joins TRBV6-5 and TRBJ2-5; D is possibly TRBD1 (7 bases). TRBJ2-7 matches the DNA end more closely, so the J call is doubtful. The CDR3 spans 16 residues. Germline CDR1 is MNHEY and CDR2 is SVGAGI. DNA for the CDR3: TGTGCCAGCAGTTACAAGTGGCCAGGGGGGTCCTACGAGCAGTACTTC. Translation gives CASSYKWPGGSYEQYF.

This clone was seen a single time. This specimen includes other DNA sequences encoding the same CDR3. The chain is built from TRBV27 and TRBJ2-3, with no clear D. This CDR3 is 13 amino acids long. Germline CDR1 MNHEY, CDR2 SMNVEV (reference sequence). V lost 5 bases and J 0 bases, leaving 6 bases between the germline ends. CDR3: CASSPYSTDTQYF. The CDR3 DNA reads as TGTGCCAGCAGTCCTTATAGCACAGATACGCAGTATTTT.

This sequence joins TRBV10-3 and TRBJ2-1, with D perhaps matching TRBD1 (5 bases). Germline CDR1 reads ENHRY; CDR2 reads SYGVKD. V dropped 6 bases and J dropped 7 bases, with 10 bases sitting between them. This CDR3 region has 12 residues. The CDR3 sequence: CAIRATVNEQFF. The CDR3, as DNA: TGTGCCATCAGAGCGACAGTGAATGAGCAGTTCTTC.

The chain has TRBV5-3 and TRBJ1-4; 7 bases are a match to TRBD1. TRBV5-3 counts as an open reading frame of uncertain function. V trimming: 1 base; J trimming: 6 bases; junction bases outside the gene matches: 3. The CDR3 contains 14 residues. The CDR3 region has the DNA TGTGCCAGAAGCTTGTCAGGGGGGTATGAAAAACTGTTTTTT. Encoded protein: CARSLSGGYEKLFF.